The 26 T cell receptor beta chains reported below all come from one sample, sequenced in a study of CD8 T cells in Susac syndrome. A quantity of about 0.5 to 1 ug RNA underwent reverse transcription using random hexamers. TCRdb processed the immunoSEQ multiplex PCR reads anew with MiXCR; each CDR3 protein has one entry. The sample contains 210,000 or so distinct CDR3 sequences, about 94% of which appear only once. Material for sequencing was CD8+ T cells from PBMCs. These receptor sequences come from a human donor with multiple sclerosis.

V and J are TRBV7-9 and TRBJ2-3, with D possibly TRBD2 on 6 matching bases. This CDR3 contains 15 residues. Trimming took 6 bases from V and 4 from J, leaving 17 bases between them. Per the germline V gene, CDR1 is SEHNR and CDR2 is FQNEAQ (reference sequence). CDR3 bases: TGTGCCAGCAGACCGGGACGGGAGTCCGCAGATACGCAGTATTTT. Translated, it gives CASRPGRESADTQYF.

V usage is TRBV24-1 and J usage is TRBJ1-1; D is uncertain. Germline lookup yields CDR1 KGHDR and CDR2 SFDVKD. This CDR3 has 13 residues. V lost 5 bases to trimming and J lost 4 bases, with 10 bases between them. CDR3 sequence (DNA): TGTGCCACCAGTGGACCGGGCAGCACTGAAGCTTTCTTT. It translates to CATSGPGSTEAFF.

The chain couples TRBV30 to TRBJ2-5; D is unresolved. CDR1 is GTSNPN, CDR2 SVGIG, per germline (reference sequence). The CDR3 is 12 residues long. Trimming stripped 5 bases from V and 7 bases from J, with 14 bases between. CDR3 amino acids: CAWEDQSPTQYF. In DNA, the CDR3 is TGTGCCTGGGAGGACCAGTCCCCGACCCAGTACTTC.

The chain joins TRBV15 to TRBJ2-1; D might be TRBD1 or TRBD2, each matching 6 bases. The CDR3 extends over 15 amino acids. CDR1 is LNHNV, CDR2 YYDKDF, per germline (reference sequence). V was shortened by 3 bases and J by 10 bases, with 19 bases between the two germline ends. The CDR3 coding sequence is TGTGCCACCAGCAGCACAGGGACTTCCGGAGGGGAGCAGTTCTTC. Translating it yields CATSSTGTSGGEQFF. The full variable domain, completed using reference TRBV15 and TRBJ2-1, is DAMVIQNPRYQVTQFGKPVTLSCSQTLNHNVMYWYQQKSSQAPKLLFHYYDKDFNNEADTPDNFQSRRPNTSFCFLDIRSPGLGDTAMYLCATSSTGTSGGEQFFGPGTRLTVL.

The J gene is TRBJ1-1, the V gene TRBV27; D remains ambiguous. V was trimmed by 8 bases and J by 8 bases, leaving 15 bases between them. This CDR3 has 12 amino acids. Germline CDR1 and CDR2: MNHEY and SMNVEV (reference sequence). DNA of the CDR3: TGTGCCAGCGGGGAACACTCAAACGAAGCTTTCTTT. Its protein is CASGEHSNEAFF.

The rearrangement links TRBV27 to TRBJ2-7; D gene ambiguous. This CDR3 is 13 amino acids long. Trimming stripped 6 bases from V and 7 bases from J, with 16 bases between. Per the germline V gene, CDR1 is MNHEY and CDR2 is SMNVEV (reference sequence). CDR3 in DNA: TGTGCCAGCAGCATATCGACGGGTTATGAGCAGTACTTC. As protein: CASSISTGYEQYF.

V is TRBV12-5 and J is TRBJ2-3; 7 bases are shared with TRBD2. CDR3 length: 12 residues. Per germline, CDR1 LGHNT and CDR2 FRNRAP. V lost 10 bases and J lost 2; bases outside the gene matches: 3. CDR3 nucleotides: TGTGCTACCGCGGGAGACACAGATACGCAGTATTTT. It translates to CATAGDTDTQYF. Variable domain in full (rest from reference TRBV12-5 and TRBJ2-3): DARVTQTPRHKVTEMGQEVTMRCQPILGHNTVFWYRQTMMQGLELLAYFRNRAPLDDSGMPKDRFSAEMPDATLATLKIQPSEPRDSAVYFCATAGDTDTQYFGPGTRLTVL.

The V and J genes are TRBV29-1 and TRBJ1-1; no clear D gene. Germline loops: CDR1 SQVTM, CDR2 ANQGSEA. The CDR3 extends over 12 amino acids. Between the trimmed V and J ends, which lost 6 bases and 1 base, there was a span of 9 bases. CDR3 residues: CSVALWNTEAFF. The CDR3 bases are TGCAGCGTGGCTTTGTGGAACACTGAAGCTTTCTTT.

This chain connects TRBV4-3 to TRBJ2-7; 10 bases agree with TRBD1. Germline loops: CDR1 LGHNA, CDR2 YSLEER. This CDR3 has 18 amino acids. J gave up 3 bases and V 0 bases, and 11 bases lay outside the gene matches. The CDR3 DNA reads TGCGCCAGCAGCCAAGATCCAGGGGCCGGGACAGGGGTCTACGAGCAGTACTTC. Amino acid sequence: CASSQDPGAGTGVYEQYF.

The chain employs TRBV9 and TRBJ1-5; 7 nucleotides align to TRBD1. This CDR3 region has 14 residues. Germline CDR1 SGDLS, CDR2 YYNGEE. V shed 3 bases, J shed 2 bases, and the junction held 2 bases outside the gene matches. The DNA for the CDR3 is TGTGCCAGCAGCGACAGGGGAGGCAATCAGCCCCAGCATTTT. It encodes CASSDRGGNQPQHF.

In this sample, this clonotype turned up once. This chain uses TRBV6-1 with TRBJ2-5; TRBD2 is a possible D gene (6 bases). Germline CDR1 and CDR2: MNHNS and SASEGT. CDR3 length: 14 amino acids. Trimming stripped 6 bases from V and 2 bases from J, with 13 bases between. Here the CDR3 DNA reads TGTGCCAGCAGGGGGTTGGGGGGTCAAGAGACCCAGTACTTC. It translates to CASRGLGGQETQYF.

This clonotype was seen once. The rearrangement links TRBV18 to TRBJ2-1; 14 bases fit TRBD2. This CDR3 comprises 15 residues. The ends lost 6 bases at V and 2 bases at J; junction bases unmatched: 0. Germline CDR1 KGHSH, CDR2 LQKENI. The DNA of the CDR3 is TGTGCCAGCTCGACTAGCGGGGGGGCCTACAATGAGCAGTTCTTC. Its translation: CASSTSGGAYNEQFF.

This chain connects TRBV28 to TRBJ2-7; 11 nucleotides agree with TRBD1. Trimming took 0 bases from V and 4 from J; bases not matched to a gene: 5. From germline, CDR1 is MDHEN and CDR2 SYDVKM. This CDR3 has 16 amino acids. The CDR3 nucleotides read TGTGCCAGCAGTTTATGGGGGACAGGGGGTATTTACGAGCAGTACTTC. Translation: CASSLWGTGGIYEQYF.

This rearrangement joins TRBV7-9 to TRBJ2-7; D perhaps matches TRBD1 (6 bases). CDR3 length equals 16 residues. CDR1 SEHNR and CDR2 FQNEAQ come from the germline V gene (reference sequence). The V end lost 5 bases, the J end lost 3 bases, and 20 bases lay between the germline ends. Written as DNA, the CDR3 is TGTGCCAGCAGCCTCCTAGGGGGAATATCCAACTACGAGCAGTACTTC. Its protein is CASSLLGGISNYEQYF.

V gene TRBV30 combines with J gene TRBJ2-3, with 11 bases lining up with TRBD2. The CDR3 extends over 14 amino acids. CDR1 GTSNPN and CDR2 SVGIG come from the germline V gene (reference sequence). V shed 5 bases and J 6 bases; nucleotides not matched to a gene: 7. The CDR3 spells CAWETSGIVDTQYF. The CDR3 DNA follows: TGTGCCTGGGAGACTAGCGGGATCGTGGATACGCAGTATTTT.

The chain combines TRBV20-1 with TRBJ2-2; no definite D call. This CDR3 has 12 residues. V shed 5 bases and J shed 4 bases, with 8 bases lying between them. Germline-derived CDR1 and CDR2 are DFQATT and SNEGSKA (reference sequence). The CDR3: CSARPSTGELFF. CDR3 sequence (DNA): TGCAGTGCTCGCCCCAGCACCGGGGAGCTGTTTTTT.

The chain joins TRBV9 to TRBJ1-2; TRBD1 aligns across 8 bases. Per the germline V gene, CDR1 is SGDLS and CDR2 is YYNGEE. This CDR3 is 18 amino acids long. Unmatched junction bases numbered 16, after V lost 0 bases and J lost 6 bases. The CDR3 loop is CASSVDVAGTGRIDGYTF. Written as DNA, the CDR3 is TGTGCCAGCAGCGTAGACGTGGCAGGGACAGGTAGAATCGATGGCTACACCTTC.

The chain employs TRBV3-1 and TRBJ2-1, with D tentatively TRBD2 (5 bases). V lost 4 bases, J lost 2 bases, and 15 bases lay in between. Germline V CDR1 and CDR2: LGHDT, YNNKEL (reference sequence). The CDR3 extends over 16 amino acids. CDR3 region: CASSLLALGTYNEQFF. Here the CDR3 DNA reads TGTGCCAGCAGCCTTCTAGCCCTGGGGACCTACAATGAGCAGTTCTTC.

The chain joins TRBV13 to TRBJ2-1; 13 bases are shared with TRBD2. CDR3 length: 16 residues. Germline V lookup: CDR1 PRHDT, CDR2 FYEKMQ (reference sequence). After removal of 0 bases from V and 6 bases from J, the junction contained 2 bases not matched to a gene. This CDR3 reads CASSLGTSGGGNEQFF. CDR3 coding DNA: TGTGCCAGCAGCTTAGGCACTAGCGGGGGGGGCAATGAGCAGTTCTTC.

The chain uses TRBV28 and TRBJ1-1; 7 nucleotides align to TRBD1. The CDR3 runs to 13 residues. With 2 bases clipped from V and 11 bases from J, the junction kept 8 bases outside the gene matches. CDR1 is MDHEN, CDR2 SYDVKM, per germline. CDR3 in DNA: TGTGCCAGCAGTTTAGGAGGACAGGTGTATGCTTTCTTT. It translates to CASSLGGQVYAFF.

The chain has TRBV15 and TRBJ1-6, with D uncertain. Trimming took 0 bases from V and 7 from J, leaving 7 bases between them. Germline V lookup: CDR1 LNHNV, CDR2 YYDKDF (reference sequence). The CDR3 has 14 residues. Here the CDR3 reads CATSRDRANSPLHF. CDR3 nucleotides: TGTGCCACCAGCAGAGATCGGGCAAATTCACCCCTCCACTTT.

The chain links TRBV9 to TRBJ1-3; D is uncertain. V was shortened by 4 bases and J by 0 bases, with 11 bases between the two germline ends. Germline V gene data show CDR1 as SGDLS and CDR2 as YYNGEE. The CDR3 covers 15 residues. DNA for the CDR3: TGTGCCAGCAGCCCCGCCGGGGACTCTGGAAACACCATATATTTT. Translation: CASSPAGDSGNTIYF.

J is TRBJ2-1 and V is TRBV4-3, with D possibly matching TRBD2 (5 bases). Per the germline V gene, CDR1 is LGHNA and CDR2 is YSLEER. With 2 bases removed from V and 7 bases from J, the gap between germline ends came to 15 bases. The CDR3 loop spans 15 amino acids. The CDR3 here is CASSQNEGAANEQFF. As DNA, the CDR3 is TGCGCCAGCAGCCAAAACGAGGGCGCGGCGAATGAGCAGTTCTTC.

The V gene is TRBV27, the J gene TRBJ2-2; D remains ambiguous. V dropped 4 bases and J dropped 7 bases, with 16 bases sitting between them. The CDR3 has 15 residues. Germline CDR1 is MNHEY and CDR2 is SMNVEV (reference sequence). CDR3 DNA: TGTGCCAGCAGTTCTTCCCACAGCTTTCTCGGGGAGCTGTTTTTT. It codes for CASSSSHSFLGELFF.

This rearrangement joins TRBV27 to TRBJ2-1; tentatively, D is TRBD1 or TRBD2 (6 bases each). The CDR3 has 15 amino acids. Germline V gives CDR1 MNHEY, CDR2 SMNVEV (reference sequence). Trimming took off 7 bases at V and 2 bases at J, with 15 bases between the two ends. CDR3 nucleotides: TGTGCCAGCAATCCGGGGGCCCTGCCCTACAATGAGCAGTTCTTC. It specifies CASNPGALPYNEQFF.

This chain uses TRBV7-6 with TRBJ2-1; D is uncertain. V was trimmed by 1 base and J by 3 bases, leaving 10 bases between them. Germline lookup yields CDR1 SGHVS and CDR2 FNYEAQ. The CDR3 extends over 15 amino acids. CDR3 loop: CASSLDYGDYNEQFF. The CDR3, as DNA: TGTGCCAGCAGCTTAGATTACGGAGACTACAATGAGCAGTTCTTC.